This T cell receptor (beta chain) was profiled in a study of vaccination effects on CD4 cells after COVID-19. Study-wide findings and caveats: Late after vaccination, infection- and vaccine-induced clones showed marked clonal contraction.

Of note for this clone: Its antigen is undetermined.

Germline lookup yields CDR1 ENHRY and CDR2 SYGVKD. The J segment lost 0 bases and the V segment lost 6 bases, leaving 5 bases of the junction unmatched. The CDR3 covers 15 residues. Antigen-specific CD4+ T cells were expanded (with viral peptide pools) by the ViraFEST assay ahead of sequencing. The culture ran for under eleven days, and then CD4+ T cells were isolated. Recipients of the vaccine had no prior SARS-CoV-2 infection and negative nucleocapsid antibodies. Assay: immunoSEQ multiplex PCR; the TCRdb copy retains only in-frame clones and omits some. This sample has tens of thousands of clones, with about four fifths found just once.

This clonotype originated in a human donor who received a COVID-19 vaccine. Sequenced material: CD4+ T cells from PBMCs cultured with HCoV-NL63 spike peptides, taken before COVID-19 vaccination. This rearrangement joins TRBV10-3 to TRBJ2-7; 10 nucleotides match TRBD2. The CDR3 loop reads CAIRSSGGDSYEQYV. In DNA, the CDR3 is TGTGCCATCAGATCTAGCGGGGGCGACTCCTACGAGCAGTACGTC.